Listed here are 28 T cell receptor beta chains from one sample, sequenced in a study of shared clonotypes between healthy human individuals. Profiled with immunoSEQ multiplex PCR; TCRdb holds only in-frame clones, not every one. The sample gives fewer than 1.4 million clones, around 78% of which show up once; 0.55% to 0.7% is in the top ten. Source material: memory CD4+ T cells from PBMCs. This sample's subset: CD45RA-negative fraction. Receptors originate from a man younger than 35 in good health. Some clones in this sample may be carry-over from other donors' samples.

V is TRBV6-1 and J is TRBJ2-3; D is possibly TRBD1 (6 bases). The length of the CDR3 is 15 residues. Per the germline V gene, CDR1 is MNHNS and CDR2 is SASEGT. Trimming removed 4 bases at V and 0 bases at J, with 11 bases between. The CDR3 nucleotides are TGTGCCAGCAGTGCAGGGGCGACTAGCACAGATACGCAGTATTTT. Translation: CASSAGATSTDTQYF.

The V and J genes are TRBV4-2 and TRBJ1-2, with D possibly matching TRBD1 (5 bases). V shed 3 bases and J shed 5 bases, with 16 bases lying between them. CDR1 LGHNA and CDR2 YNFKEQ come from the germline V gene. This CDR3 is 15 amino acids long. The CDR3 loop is CASSHGRARGYGYTF. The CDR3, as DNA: TGTGCCAGCAGCCACGGACGGGCCCGGGGGTATGGCTACACCTTC.

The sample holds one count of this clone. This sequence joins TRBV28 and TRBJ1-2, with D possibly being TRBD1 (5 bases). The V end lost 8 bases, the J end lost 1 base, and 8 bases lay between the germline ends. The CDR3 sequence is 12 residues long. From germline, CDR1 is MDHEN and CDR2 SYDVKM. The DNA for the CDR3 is TGTGCCAGCGGAGACAGTAACTATGGCTACACCTTC. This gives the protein CASGDSNYGYTF.

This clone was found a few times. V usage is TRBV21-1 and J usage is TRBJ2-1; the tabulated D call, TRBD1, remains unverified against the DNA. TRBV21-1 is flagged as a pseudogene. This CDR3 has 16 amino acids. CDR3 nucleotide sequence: TGTGCCAGCAACAGGGGGGACAGGGACTCCTACAATGAGCAGTTCTTC. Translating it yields CASNRGDRDSYNEQFF.

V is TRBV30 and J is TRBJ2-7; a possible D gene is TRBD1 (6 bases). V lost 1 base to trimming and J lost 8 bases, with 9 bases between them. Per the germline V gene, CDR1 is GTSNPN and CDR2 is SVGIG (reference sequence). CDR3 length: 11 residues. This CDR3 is CAWSGGPQQYF. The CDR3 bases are TGTGCCTGGAGTGGGGGGCCACAGCAGTACTTC.

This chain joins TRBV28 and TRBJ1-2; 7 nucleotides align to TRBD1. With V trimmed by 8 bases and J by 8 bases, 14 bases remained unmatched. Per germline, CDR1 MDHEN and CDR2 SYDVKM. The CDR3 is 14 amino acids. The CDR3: CASLGPAGGGGYTF. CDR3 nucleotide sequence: TGTGCCAGCTTAGGTCCCGCAGGGGGTGGGGGCTACACCTTC.

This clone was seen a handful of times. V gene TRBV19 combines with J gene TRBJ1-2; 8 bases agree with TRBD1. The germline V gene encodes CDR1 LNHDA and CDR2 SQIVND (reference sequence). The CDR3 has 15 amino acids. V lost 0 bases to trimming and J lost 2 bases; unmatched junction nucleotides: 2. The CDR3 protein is CASSIDAGGNYGYTF. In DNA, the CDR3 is TGTGCCAGTAGTATAGATGCAGGGGGCAACTATGGCTACACCTTC. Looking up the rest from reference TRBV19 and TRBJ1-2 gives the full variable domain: DGGITQSPKYLFRKEGQNVTLSCEQNLNHDAMYWYRQDPGQGLRLIYYSQIVNDFQKGDIAEGYSVSREKKESFPLTVTSAQKNPTAFYLCASSIDAGGNYGYTFGSGTRLTVV.

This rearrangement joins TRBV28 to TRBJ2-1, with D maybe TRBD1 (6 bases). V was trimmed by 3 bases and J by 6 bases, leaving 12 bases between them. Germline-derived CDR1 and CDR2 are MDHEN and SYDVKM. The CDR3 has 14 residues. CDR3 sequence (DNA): TGTGCCAGCAGTTTTCCCGGACAGATCAATGAGCAGTTCTTC. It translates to CASSFPGQINEQFF. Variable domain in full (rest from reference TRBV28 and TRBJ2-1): DVKVTQSSRYLVKRTGEKVFLECVQDMDHENMFWYRQDPGLGLRLIYFSYDVKMKEKGDIPEGYSVSREKKERFSLILESASTNQTSMYLCASSFPGQINEQFFGPGTRLTVL.

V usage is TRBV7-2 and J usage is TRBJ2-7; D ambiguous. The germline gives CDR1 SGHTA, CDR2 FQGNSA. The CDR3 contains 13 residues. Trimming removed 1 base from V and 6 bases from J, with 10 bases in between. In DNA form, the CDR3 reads TGTGCCAGCAGCTTAGGTCCCGTGTCCGAGCAGTACTTC. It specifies CASSLGPVSEQYF.

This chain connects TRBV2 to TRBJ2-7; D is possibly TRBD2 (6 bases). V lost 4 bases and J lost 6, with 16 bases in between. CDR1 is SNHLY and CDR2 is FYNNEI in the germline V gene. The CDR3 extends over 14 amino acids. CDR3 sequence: CASSGNGRTGEQYF. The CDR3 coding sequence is TGTGCCAGCAGTGGGAACGGGAGAACGGGCGAGCAGTACTTC.

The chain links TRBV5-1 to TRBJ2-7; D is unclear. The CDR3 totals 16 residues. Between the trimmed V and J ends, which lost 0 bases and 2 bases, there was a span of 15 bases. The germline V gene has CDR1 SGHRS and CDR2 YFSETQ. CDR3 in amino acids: CASSLGGTLRTYEQYF. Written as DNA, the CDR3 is TGCGCCAGCAGCTTGGGAGGAACCCTAAGAACCTACGAGCAGTACTTC.

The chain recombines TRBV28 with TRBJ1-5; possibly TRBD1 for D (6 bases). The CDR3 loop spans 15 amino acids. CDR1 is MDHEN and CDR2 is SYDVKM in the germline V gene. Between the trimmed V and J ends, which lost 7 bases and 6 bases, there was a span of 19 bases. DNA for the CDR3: TGTGCCAGCAATTACCAGGGGAAAATGGGTCAGCCCCAGCATTTT. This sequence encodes CASNYQGKMGQPQHF.

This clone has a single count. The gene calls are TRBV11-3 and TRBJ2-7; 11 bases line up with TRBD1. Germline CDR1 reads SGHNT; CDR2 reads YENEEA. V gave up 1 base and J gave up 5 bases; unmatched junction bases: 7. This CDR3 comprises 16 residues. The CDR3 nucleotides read TGTGCCAGCAGCTTAGGTCGCGGGACAGGGGGGGACGAGCAGTACTTC. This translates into CASSLGRGTGGDEQYF.

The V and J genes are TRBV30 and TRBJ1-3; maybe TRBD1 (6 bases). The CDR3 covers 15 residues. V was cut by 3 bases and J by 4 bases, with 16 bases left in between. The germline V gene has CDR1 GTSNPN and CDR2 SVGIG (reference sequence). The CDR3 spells CAWRLQGPKGNTIYF. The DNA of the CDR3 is TGTGCCTGGAGATTACAGGGCCCGAAGGGAAACACCATATATTTT. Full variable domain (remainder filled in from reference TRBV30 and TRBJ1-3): SQTIHQWPATLVQPVGSPLSLECTVEGTSNPNLYWYRQAAGRGLQLLFYSVGIGQISSEVPQNLSASRPQDRQFILSSKKLLLSDSGFYLCAWRLQGPKGNTIYFGEGSWLTVV.

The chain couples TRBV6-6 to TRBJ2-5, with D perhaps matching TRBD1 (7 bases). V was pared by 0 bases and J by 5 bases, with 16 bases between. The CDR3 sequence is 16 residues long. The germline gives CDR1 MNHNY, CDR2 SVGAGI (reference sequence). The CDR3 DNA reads TGTGCCAGCAGTTACTCGAATGCAGGGGGGCGGGAGACCCAGTACTTC. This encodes CASSYSNAGGRETQYF.

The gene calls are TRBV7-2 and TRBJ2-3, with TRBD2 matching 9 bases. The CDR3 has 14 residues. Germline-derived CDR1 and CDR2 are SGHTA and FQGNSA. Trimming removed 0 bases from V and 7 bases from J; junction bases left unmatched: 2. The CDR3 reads CASSLALAGYTQYF. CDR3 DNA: TGTGCCAGCAGCTTAGCGCTAGCGGGGTATACGCAGTATTTT.

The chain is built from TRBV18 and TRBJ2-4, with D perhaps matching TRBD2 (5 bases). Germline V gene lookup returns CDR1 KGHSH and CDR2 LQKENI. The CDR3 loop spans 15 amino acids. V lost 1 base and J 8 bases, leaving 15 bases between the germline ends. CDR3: CASSPRTGMRDIQYF. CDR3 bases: TGTGCCAGCTCACCACGGACGGGGATGAGGGACATTCAGTACTTC. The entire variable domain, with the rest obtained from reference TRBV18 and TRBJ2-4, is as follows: NAGVMQNPRHLVRRRGQEARLRCSPMKGHSHVYWYRQLPEEGLKFMVYLQKENIIDESGMPKERFSAEFPKEGPSILRIQQVVRGDSAAYFCASSPRTGMRDIQYFGAGTRLSVL.

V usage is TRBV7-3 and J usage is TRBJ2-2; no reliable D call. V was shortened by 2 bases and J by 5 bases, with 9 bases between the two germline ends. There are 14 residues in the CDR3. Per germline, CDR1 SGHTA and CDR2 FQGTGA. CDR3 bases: TGTGCCAGCAGCTTAGGCAGGATTACCGGGGAGCTGTTTTTT. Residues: CASSLGRITGELFF.

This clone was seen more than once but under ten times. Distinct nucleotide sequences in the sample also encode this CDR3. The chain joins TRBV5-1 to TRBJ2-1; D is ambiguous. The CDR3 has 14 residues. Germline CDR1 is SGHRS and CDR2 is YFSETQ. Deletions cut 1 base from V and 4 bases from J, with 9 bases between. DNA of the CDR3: TGCGCCAGCAGCTTGTTGGCAGAGTACAATGAGCAGTTCTTC. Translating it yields CASSLLAEYNEQFF.

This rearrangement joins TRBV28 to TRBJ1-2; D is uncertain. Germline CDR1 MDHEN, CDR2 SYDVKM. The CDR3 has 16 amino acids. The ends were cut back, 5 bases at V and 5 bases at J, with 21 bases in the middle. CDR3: CASSPGLRASGYGYTF. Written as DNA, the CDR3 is TGTGCCAGCAGTCCCGGACTTCGGGCATCAGGTTATGGCTACACCTTC.

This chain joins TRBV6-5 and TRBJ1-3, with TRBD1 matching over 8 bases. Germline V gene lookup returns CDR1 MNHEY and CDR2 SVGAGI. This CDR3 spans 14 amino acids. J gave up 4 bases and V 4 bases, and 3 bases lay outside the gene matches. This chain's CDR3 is CASSSRTGGNTIYF. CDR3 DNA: TGTGCCAGCAGTTCTCGGACAGGGGGAAACACCATATATTTT.

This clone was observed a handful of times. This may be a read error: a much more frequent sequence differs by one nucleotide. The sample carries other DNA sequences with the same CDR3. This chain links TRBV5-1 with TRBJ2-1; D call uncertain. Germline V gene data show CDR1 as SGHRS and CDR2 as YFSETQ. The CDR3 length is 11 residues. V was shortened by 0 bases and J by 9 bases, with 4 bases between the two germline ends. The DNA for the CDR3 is TGCGCCAGCAGCTTGGAAGGTGAGCAGTTCTTC. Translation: CASSLEGEQFF.

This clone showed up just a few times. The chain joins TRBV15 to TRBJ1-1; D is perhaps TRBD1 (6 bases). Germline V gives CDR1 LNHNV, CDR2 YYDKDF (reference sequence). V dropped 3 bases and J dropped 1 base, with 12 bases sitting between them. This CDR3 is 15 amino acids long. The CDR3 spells CATSRPGAQNTEAFF. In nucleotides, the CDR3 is TGTGCCACCAGCAGGCCGGGGGCGCAGAACACTGAAGCTTTCTTT.

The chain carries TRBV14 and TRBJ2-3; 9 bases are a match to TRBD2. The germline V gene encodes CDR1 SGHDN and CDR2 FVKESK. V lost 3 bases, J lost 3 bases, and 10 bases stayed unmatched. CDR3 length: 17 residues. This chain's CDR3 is CASSQPKPGLATDTQYF. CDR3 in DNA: TGTGCCAGCAGCCAGCCCAAACCGGGACTAGCAACAGATACGCAGTATTTT.

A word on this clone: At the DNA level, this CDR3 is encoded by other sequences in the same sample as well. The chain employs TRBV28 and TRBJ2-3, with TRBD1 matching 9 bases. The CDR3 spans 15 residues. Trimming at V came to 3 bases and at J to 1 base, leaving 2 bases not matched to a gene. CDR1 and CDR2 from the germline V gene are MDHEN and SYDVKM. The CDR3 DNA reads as TGTGCCAGCAGTTTTCGGACAGGGGGCACAGATACGCAGTATTTT. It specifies CASSFRTGGTDTQYF.

The CDR3 region has the DNA TGTGCCAGCAGTTACGATCCCGATCTAGTAGACGAGCAGTACTTC. Amino acid sequence: CASSYDPDLVDEQYF. V is TRBV6-5 and J is TRBJ2-7; no clear D. Trimming shortened V by 2 bases and J by 5 bases, and 16 bases separated the two germline ends. CDR1 is MNHEY and CDR2 is SVGAGI in the germline V gene. The CDR3 is 15 residues long.

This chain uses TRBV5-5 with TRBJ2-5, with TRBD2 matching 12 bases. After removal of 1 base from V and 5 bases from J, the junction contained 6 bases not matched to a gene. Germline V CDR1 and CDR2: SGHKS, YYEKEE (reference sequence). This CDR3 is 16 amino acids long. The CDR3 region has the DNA TGTGCCAGCAGCTTGTTGCGGCTAGCGGGAGGGGAGACCCAGTACTTC. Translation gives CASSLLRLAGGETQYF.

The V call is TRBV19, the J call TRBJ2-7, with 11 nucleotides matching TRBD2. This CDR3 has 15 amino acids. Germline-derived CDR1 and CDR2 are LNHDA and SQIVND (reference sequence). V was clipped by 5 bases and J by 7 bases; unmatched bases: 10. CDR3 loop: CASSEAGLAVWEQYF. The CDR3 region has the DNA TGTGCCAGTAGTGAAGCGGGACTAGCGGTCTGGGAGCAGTACTTC.